Detailed here is one T cell receptor beta chain. Its antigen is as yet unknown. Sequencing used immunoSEQ version 4 in survey mode. Assay: immunoSEQ multiplex PCR; the TCRdb copy retains only in-frame clones and omits some. The repertoire has fewer than 40,000 clones, roughly 87% of them found once; the top ten carry roughly 6.7%. Lysates of CMV-infected fibroblasts at roughly 10 ug/mL stimulated these cells. CD40L-negative CD69-negative CD45RO-high memory CD4+ T cells were sorted as populations depleted of antigen-responding cells. The data were obtained in a study of persistence of HIV-infected CD4 T cells. The V gene lost 1 base and the J gene lost 5 bases, with 5 bases spanning the gap. Germline CDR1 is SGHVS and CDR2 is FNYEAQ. The CDR3 length is 13 residues.

J is TRBJ1-4 and V is TRBV7-6, with unresolved D. The sample consisted of CD4+ T cells sorted from PBMCs after 18-hour stimulation, taken from a patient who received antiretroviral therapy. This sequence originates from an adult woman with HIV who was CMV-seropositive. Here the CDR3 DNA reads TGTGCCAGCAGCTTAGACAGAAATGAAAAACTGTTTTTT. Translating it yields CASSLDRNEKLFF.